This T cell receptor (beta chain) was captured in a study of beta chain features in type 1 diabetes (dated by TCRdb to 2016 to 2018). Notes on the research overall: No differences in mean age, gender distribution, total cell number or subset yield were found between patients and healthy donors. A total of approximately 99,000,000 sorted cells were examined across all samples, and RNA yield correlated strongly with the number of cells per subset. In the study, TCRB repertoires of sorted circulating CD4+ T cell subsets from recently diagnosed type 1 diabetes patients were compared with those of matched healthy donors. Regulatory and stem cell-like memory subsets were obtained from only 8 patients and roughly eight healthy donors, while naive and central memory subsets were obtained from all 30 or so donors. What the study reported, not specific to this receptor: At VDJ recombination sites, patients with type 1 diabetes made fewer insertions and deleted more nucleotides, a pattern implying thymic rearrangement abnormalities. Type 1 diabetes patients showed a moderate but significant shortening of TCRB CDR3 length in all four CD4+ subsets. Because cDNA was sequenced instead of genomic DNA, highly expressing activated cells could be over-represented, though the groups showed no difference in activation or CD3 levels. Shorter templates might have been favored by PCR, but patient and control samples were amplified and corrected together, so both groups would have been affected equally by any skew. Naive, central memory and regulatory TCRB repertoires appeared more similar among patients than among healthy donors. Because the HLA sub-analyses included only small numbers of individuals, any influence of HLA type on TCRB rearrangement was left unresolved.

The CDR3 runs 14 amino acids, cysteine and phenylalanine included. Solely the CDR3 DNA is kept, with 42 bases framed from the first base. V is shortened by 0 bases, J by 8 bases, and the region joining them spans 13 bases. CDR1 and CDR2, looked up from the germline V gene, are MNHNS and SASEGT. Each donor gave one peripheral blood draw, averaging around 0.11 L, which was collected into heparinised tubes. A BD FACSAria II and a panel including CD45RO, CCR7, CD25, CD127, CD95 and CD27 were used to sort naive, central memory, regulatory and stem cell-like memory CD4+ T cells. A purity above 95% was achieved for all sorted populations. PBMCs were isolated immediately by Lymphoprep density gradient centrifugation and stained directly without culture. So that batch effects would be minimized, each experiment stained and sorted samples in pairs, pairing one healthy donor with one patient. This clone was seen a few times. The target of this receptor is not known. Base qualities are not provided; no much larger clone lies one nucleotide away.

The entire amount of isolated RNA was reverse transcribed using the High Capacity cDNA Reverse Transcription Kit, so the sequenced TCRB transcripts were expressed ones. Deep immunoSEQ sequencing was applied to naive, central memory and regulatory T cell samples, giving an average of roughly 3.5 million total reads per sample. Sorted cells were lysed in RLT buffer and RNA was extracted with DNase-treated RNeasy Micro or Mini kits, depending on cell number. Each cell subset was processed separately to prevent cross-contamination, with patient and healthy donor samples processed together. TCRB sequences were amplified from cDNA with the immunoSEQ multiplex PCR, producing 87-bp fragments spanning the CDR3 region. Sequencing of the amplicons was done on the Illumina HiSeq platform. In the original analysis: PCR bias was corrected computationally using synthetic template baselines, and reads within Hamming distance 2 were collapsed, with unmergeable singletons discarded. Reads were aligned to IMGT to assign V, D and J genes, CDR3 length, and insertions or deletions at six rearrangement sites. Within each subset, clonotype counts were normalized to sorted cell number, and only after that were true diversity and Gini coefficients computed with the tcR R package. The overlap coefficient, calculated on TCRB nucleotide sequences, was used to quantify repertoire sharing. Out-of-frame TCRB sequences from naive cells were analyzed to stand in for the pre-selection repertoire. The table was pulled from immuneACCESS by TCRdb, which kept in-frame rearrangements only. Such tables lose some clones; where checked, under half of the loss comes from unresolved V genes, and the rest has no known cause. V, J and clone size were drawn from that table, and D and trimming were deduced from the DNA. The sample table records about 230,000 clones; about 9.3% of these occur just once. The top ten clones comprise under 0.035% of the sample.

The sequence was obtained from a woman between 18 and 30 years old in good health. Specimen: naive CD4+ T cells from blood. Per the publication, the cell subset or site label means: true naive CD4+ T cells. The rearrangement joined TRBV6-1 to TRBJ1-2; confidence is insufficient to name the D gene. CDR3 region: CASSEAVRLRGYTF. In nucleotide form, the sequence is TGTGCCAGCAGTGAAGCGGTTCGTTTGAGAGGCTACACCTTC.